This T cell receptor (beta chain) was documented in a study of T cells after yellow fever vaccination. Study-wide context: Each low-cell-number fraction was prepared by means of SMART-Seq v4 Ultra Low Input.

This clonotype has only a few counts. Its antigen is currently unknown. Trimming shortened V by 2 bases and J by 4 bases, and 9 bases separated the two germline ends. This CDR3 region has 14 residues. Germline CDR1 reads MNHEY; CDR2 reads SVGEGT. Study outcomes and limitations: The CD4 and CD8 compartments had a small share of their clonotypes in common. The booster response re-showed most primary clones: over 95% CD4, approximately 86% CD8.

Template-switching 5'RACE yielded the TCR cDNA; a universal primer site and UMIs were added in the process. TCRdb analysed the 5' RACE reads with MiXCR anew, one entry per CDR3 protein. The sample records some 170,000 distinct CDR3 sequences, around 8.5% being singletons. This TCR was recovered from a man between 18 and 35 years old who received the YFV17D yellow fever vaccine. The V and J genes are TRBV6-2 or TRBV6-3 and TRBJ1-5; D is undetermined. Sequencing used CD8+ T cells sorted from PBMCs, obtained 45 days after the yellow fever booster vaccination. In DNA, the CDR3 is TGTGCCAGCAGTTACGTGGGTGAAAATCAGCCCCAGCATTTT. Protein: CASSYVGENQPQHF.